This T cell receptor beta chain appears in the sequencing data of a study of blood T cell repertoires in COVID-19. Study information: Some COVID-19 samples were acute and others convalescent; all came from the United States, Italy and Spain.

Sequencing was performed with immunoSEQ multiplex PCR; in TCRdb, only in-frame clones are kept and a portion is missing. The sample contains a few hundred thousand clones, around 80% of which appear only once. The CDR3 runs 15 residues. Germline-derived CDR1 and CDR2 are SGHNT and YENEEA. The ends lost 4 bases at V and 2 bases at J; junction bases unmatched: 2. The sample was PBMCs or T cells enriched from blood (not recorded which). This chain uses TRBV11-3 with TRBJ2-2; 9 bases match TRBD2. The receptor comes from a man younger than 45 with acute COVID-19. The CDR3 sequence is CASSSLAGNTGELFF. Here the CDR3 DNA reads TGTGCCAGCAGCTCCCTAGCGGGAAACACCGGGGAGCTGTTTTTT.